This TCR beta chain was identified in a study of response to subunit inactivated influenza vaccine (dated 2018 in TCRdb). A note on the overall study: To follow how T cells responded to a trivalent subunit inactivated influenza vaccine, the researchers relied on deep quantitative profiling of the T cell receptor repertoire. Overall results and qualifications from the work: The authors proposed that each seasonal influenza vaccination may bring in only a limited number of new T cells.

Library prep was done by RT-PCR. The run used an Illumina HiSeq 2500. TCRdb handled the public reads itself, with Q25 trimming in fastp and clone calling in MiXCR, and kept productive beta chains. Rows are combined by CDR3 protein, so each entry shows the most common genes and DNA. This sample is represented by 500,000 to 600,000 distinct CDR3 sequences; 12% of them were singletons. The ten largest account for roughly a tenth of the sample. CDR1 is given as MNHEY and CDR2 as SVGAGI, both from the germline V gene. From the cysteine through the phenylalanine, the CDR3 covers 12 amino acids. Left in the record is the CDR3 DNA by itself, 36 bases read in frame from the first base. V and J are truncated by 5 bases and 8 bases respectively, leaving an intervening sequence of 12 bases. This clonotype was counted only a few times. Its recognized antigen is unknown. Per-nucleotide qualities are absent, and no much larger clonotype sits a single base away.

The chain uses TRBV6-5 and TRBJ1-2; the D gene is not confidently resolved. The sequencing here drew on PBMCs from blood, taken on the day of vaccination. The TCR originated in a man aged 45-65 years who received an inactivated influenza vaccine. Donor details come from another sample of the same person, matched by shared clones. The bases are TGTGCCAGCAGTACGGGAGCAGCGGGCTACACCTTC. The resulting protein is CASSTGAAGYTF.